This T cell receptor (beta chain) was recovered during a study of T cell repertoires in cytomegalovirus infection. Each CDR3 protein is one row after TCRdb ran MiXCR on the reads. The sample yields 680,000 or so distinct CDR3 sequences, 33% seen once. There are a few counts of this clonotype. The antigen remains unidentified. Germline CDR1 and CDR2: MNHNY and SVGAGI (reference sequence). Trimming removed 5 bases at V and 6 bases at J, with 8 bases between. The CDR3 consists of 11 residues. This clonotype was obtained from a human donor in good health (CMV status not recorded). Some clones in this sample may be carry-over from other donors' samples. The chain links TRBV6-6 to TRBJ2-7; D not certain. The material was cultured PBMCs, obtained from culture after CMV antigen stimulation. The CDR3: CASSPGVEQYF. The DNA of the CDR3 is TGTGCCAGCAGTCCAGGTGTCGAGCAGTACTTC.